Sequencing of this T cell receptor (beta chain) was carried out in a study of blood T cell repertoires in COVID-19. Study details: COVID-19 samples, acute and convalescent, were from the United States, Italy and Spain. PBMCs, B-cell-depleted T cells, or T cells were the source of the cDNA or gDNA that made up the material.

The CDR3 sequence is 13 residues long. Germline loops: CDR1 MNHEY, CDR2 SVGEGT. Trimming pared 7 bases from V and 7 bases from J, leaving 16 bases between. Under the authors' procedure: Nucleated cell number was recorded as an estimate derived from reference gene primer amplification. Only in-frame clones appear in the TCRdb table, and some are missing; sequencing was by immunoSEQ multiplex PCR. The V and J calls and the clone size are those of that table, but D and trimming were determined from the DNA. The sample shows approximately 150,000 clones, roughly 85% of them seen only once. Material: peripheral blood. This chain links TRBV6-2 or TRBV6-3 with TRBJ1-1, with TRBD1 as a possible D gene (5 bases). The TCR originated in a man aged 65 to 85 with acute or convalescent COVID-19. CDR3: CASNPLGRNEAFF. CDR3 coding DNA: TGTGCCAGCAACCCTCTGGGGCGGAATGAAGCTTTCTTT.